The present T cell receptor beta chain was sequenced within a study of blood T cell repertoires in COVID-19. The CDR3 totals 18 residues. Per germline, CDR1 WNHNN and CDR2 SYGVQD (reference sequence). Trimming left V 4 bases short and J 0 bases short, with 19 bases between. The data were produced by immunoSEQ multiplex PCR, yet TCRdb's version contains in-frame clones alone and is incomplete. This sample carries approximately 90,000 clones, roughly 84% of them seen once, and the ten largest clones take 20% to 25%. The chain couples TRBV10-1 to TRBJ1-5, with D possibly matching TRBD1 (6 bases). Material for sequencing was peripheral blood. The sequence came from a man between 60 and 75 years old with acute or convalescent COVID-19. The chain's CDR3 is CASSGGRGGPLSNQPQHF. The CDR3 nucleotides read TGCGCCAGCAGTGGAGGTCGGGGGGGCCCACTTAGCAATCAGCCCCAGCATTTT.